This entry features one TCR beta chain sequence. What it recognizes is unknown. The source of the sample is a study of OX40 agonist ivuxolimab in advanced cancers. Study-wide results and caveats: Average numbers of expanded clones were greater in CD8+ T cells than in CD4+. Among patients with partial responses at 0.1-3.0 mg/kg, clonal expansion was among the lowest.

This CDR3 contains 14 residues. In germline, CDR1 is LNHNV, CDR2 YYDKDF (reference sequence). V shed 5 bases and J shed 2 bases, with 13 bases lying between them. Profiling relied on immunoSEQ multiplex PCR, and the TCRdb table lists in-frame clones only, not all of them. The table includes about 45,000 clones, 84% detected once. Individuals having autoimmune disease history or systemic immunosuppression were not enrolled. The receptor comes from an adult with an advanced solid tumor such as melanoma, head and neck, liver or kidney cancer. The J gene is TRBJ2-7, the V gene TRBV15; a weak D match, TRBD2 (6 bases). This specimen consisted of CD4+ or CD8+ T cells sorted from blood, obtained in a trial of the OX40 agonist ivuxolimab. The CDR3: CATSVGGSPYEQYF. As DNA, the CDR3 is TGTGCCACCAGCGTTGGGGGGTCCCCCTACGAGCAGTACTTC.